This TCR beta chain is from a study of T cell repertoires in cytomegalovirus infection. About the research overall: Both CMV infection and a matching HLA type were indicated by public TCR beta signatures.

Study observations and caveats: CMV-specific HLA-C-restricted TCR beta clonotypes dominated the ex vivo response.

MiXCR, applied by TCRdb to the reads, yields one record per CDR3 protein. The sample consists of fewer than 300,000 distinct CDR3 sequences, about a quarter of them appearing once. The CDR3 has 18 residues. Germline-derived CDR1 and CDR2 are SGHAT and FQNNGV. The trim removed 4 bases at V and 0 bases at J, leaving 11 bases unmatched. Notes on this clonotype: Its antigen is undetermined.

The sequence came from a human donor in good health (CMV status not recorded). Some clones in this sample may be carry-over from other donors' samples. Specimen: PBMCs. This chain connects TRBV11-2 to TRBJ2-1, with 8 bases aligning to TRBD2. The CDR3 coding sequence is TGTGCCAGCAGCTCCCTTAGATTAGCGGGGAGCTCCTACAATGAGCAGTTCTTC. Encoded protein: CASSSLRLAGSSYNEQFF.